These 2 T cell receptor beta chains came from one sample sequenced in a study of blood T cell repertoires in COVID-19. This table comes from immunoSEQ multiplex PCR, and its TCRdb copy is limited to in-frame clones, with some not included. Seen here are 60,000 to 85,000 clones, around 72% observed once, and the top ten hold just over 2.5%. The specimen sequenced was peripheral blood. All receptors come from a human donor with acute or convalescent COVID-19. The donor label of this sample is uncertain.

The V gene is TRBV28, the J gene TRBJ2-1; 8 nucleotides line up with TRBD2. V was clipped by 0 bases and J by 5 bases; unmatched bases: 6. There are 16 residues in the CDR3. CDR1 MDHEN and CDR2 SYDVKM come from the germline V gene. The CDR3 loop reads CASSLWSSGSNNEQFF. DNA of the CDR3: TGTGCCAGCAGTTTATGGTCCAGCGGGAGCAACAATGAGCAGTTCTTC.

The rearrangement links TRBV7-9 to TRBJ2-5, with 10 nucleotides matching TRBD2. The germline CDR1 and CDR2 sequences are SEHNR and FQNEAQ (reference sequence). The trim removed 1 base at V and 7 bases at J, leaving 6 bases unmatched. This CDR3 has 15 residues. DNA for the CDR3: TGTGCCAGCAGCTTAGGGACTAGCGGACTAGGGACCCAGTACTTC. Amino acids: CASSLGTSGLGTQYF.